Below, 23 T cell receptor beta chains from the same sample are listed, as sequenced in a study of blood T cells in healthy people across ages. A second PCR, run for roughly 7 to 12 cycles, used a sample-barcoded 5' primer plus a J-beta primer mix. TCRdb processed the 5' RACE reads anew with MiXCR; each CDR3 protein has one entry. This sample has around 870,000 distinct CDR3 sequences; under 30% occur once, and the top ten carry roughly a sixth. Sequenced input: blood. Source of these receptors: an elderly woman in good health.

This clonotype came up a few times. V and J are TRBV6-6 and TRBJ1-1, with 12 nucleotides matching TRBD1. Germline loops: CDR1 MNHNY, CDR2 SVGAGI (reference sequence). This CDR3 spans 17 amino acids. Germline trimming cut 4 bases from V and 2 bases from J; bases unmatched to any gene: 8. CDR3 loop: CASSWDRGRGTNTEAFF. The CDR3 DNA reads as TGTGCCAGCAGTTGGGACAGGGGGCGAGGAACCAACACTGAAGCTTTCTTT.

In its sample, this clonotype was seen a few times. The chain recombines TRBV21-1 with TRBJ2-1; TRBD2, the table's D call, lacks a check against the DNA. TRBV21-1 is tagged as a pseudogene. CDR3 length: 17 amino acids. The CDR3 bases are TGTGCCAGCAGCAAAATAAAACTAGCGGGGGGCAACAATGAGCAGTTCTTC. This encodes CASSKIKLAGGNNEQFF.

This clonotype showed up just once. An end of the junction does not agree with germline; a read error may underlie this. J is TRBJ1-2 and V is TRBV24-1; D is ambiguous. Germline V lookup: CDR1 KGHDR, CDR2 SFDVKD. This CDR3 contains 14 residues. CDR3: CATSDLERNYGHTF. CDR3 DNA sequence: TGTGCCACCAGTGATCTAGAGAGAAACTATGGCCACACCTTC.

The CDR3 sequence: CSAVHRGLYEQYF. The DNA of the CDR3 is TGCAGTGCAGTTCACAGGGGGCTCTACGAGCAGTACTTC. The gene calls are TRBV20-1 and TRBJ2-7; 9 bases are shared with TRBD1. The ends lost 6 bases at V and 3 bases at J; junction bases unmatched: 6. This CDR3 region has 13 residues. From germline, CDR1 is DFQATT and CDR2 SNEGSKA (reference sequence).

Remarks on this clonotype: A much larger clone differs from this one at a single base, so this may be a read error. The chain links TRBV12-3 or TRBV12-4 to TRBJ1-4; no reliable D call. This CDR3 spans 14 amino acids. V lost 5 bases and J lost 8, with 15 bases in between. CDR3 nucleotides: TGTGCCAGCAGTAGAAGGGAAGTTAAGGAAAAACTGTTTTTT. It is translated as CASSRREVKEKLFF.

There are a few counts of this clonotype. The rearrangement uses TRBV10-2 and TRBJ1-1; 9 nucleotides line up with TRBD1. Germline trimming cut 3 bases from V and 0 bases from J; bases unmatched to any gene: 5. The CDR3 spans 16 residues. Per germline, CDR1 WSHSY and CDR2 SAAADI. The chain's CDR3 is CASSDGGTGMNTEAFF. For the CDR3, the DNA is TGCGCCAGCAGTGACGGCGGGACAGGGATGAACACTGAAGCTTTCTTT.

The chain is built from TRBV3-1 and TRBJ2-2; TRBD2 matches 8 bases. CDR1 is LGHDT, CDR2 YNNKEL, per germline (reference sequence). The CDR3 covers 16 residues. The V and J ends lost 4 bases and 2 bases, in that order; junction bases with no gene match: 6. As DNA, the CDR3 is TGTGCCAGCAGCCGAAACAGCGGGGGAAACACCGGGGAGCTGTTTTTT. Protein product: CASSRNSGGNTGELFF.

This clonotype was found many times. The chain links TRBV10-3 to TRBJ1-4; D is undetermined. The germline gives CDR1 ENHRY, CDR2 SYGVKD. V lost 3 bases and J 8 bases, leaving 7 bases between the germline ends. CDR3 length: 12 residues. Here the CDR3 reads CAISESGEKLFF. CDR3 sequence (DNA): TGTGCCATCAGTGAAAGTGGAGAAAAACTGTTTTTT.

About this clonotype itself: This could be a read error, since a much larger clone is one nucleotide away. The chain couples TRBV18 to TRBJ2-1, with 11 bases fitting TRBD1. The germline CDR1 and CDR2 sequences are KGHSH and LQKENI. The length of the CDR3 is 15 residues. CDR3 amino acids: CASSPEGQGVNEQVF. The CDR3 DNA follows: TGTGCCAGCTCACCCGAGGGACAGGGGGTTAATGAGCAGGTCTTC.

This clonotype was detected many times. The chain links TRBV4-3 to TRBJ1-6; D unclear. CDR3 length equals 13 residues. Germline V gene data show CDR1 as LGHNA and CDR2 as YSLEER. Between the trimmed V and J ends, which lost 4 bases and 3 bases, there was a span of 4 bases. This chain's CDR3 is CASSRGYNSPLHF. The CDR3 DNA reads as TGCGCCAGCAGCCGGGGCTATAATTCACCCCTCCACTTT.

This clonotype was counted ten times or more. This chain links TRBV11-2 with TRBJ2-1, with D maybe TRBD1 (5 bases). The CDR3 totals 14 residues. Germline V gives CDR1 SGHAT, CDR2 FQNNGV. Trimming took off 1 base at V and 7 bases at J, with 11 bases between the two ends. The CDR3 here is CASSLAQAWNEQFF. The DNA of the CDR3 is TGTGCCAGCAGCTTAGCACAGGCCTGGAATGAGCAGTTCTTC.

In regard to this clonotype: The junction differs from germline at one of its ends, possibly a read error. This rearrangement joins TRBV5-1 to TRBJ1-1, with D maybe TRBD1 (5 bases). The CDR3 sequence is 16 residues long. Germline CDR1 is SGHRS and CDR2 is YFSETQ. The CDR3 region is CVSSLPAVGGNTEAFF. The CDR3 DNA sequence: TGCGTCAGCAGCCTCCCTGCTGTGGGGGGGAACACTGAAGCTTTCTTT.

This clonotype has more than one count but fewer than ten. The chain joins TRBV10-1 to TRBJ2-1, with 10 bases aligning to TRBD2. CDR3 size: 14 residues. The germline gives CDR1 WNHNN, CDR2 SYGVQD (reference sequence). V lost 5 bases, J lost 11 bases, and 9 bases stayed unmatched. CDR3 DNA: TGCGCCAGCAGTCAGAGCGGGGGGGCGGTTAAGCAGTTCTTC. Protein product: CASSQSGGAVKQFF.

This clonotype occurred a few times. V usage is TRBV6-1 and J usage is TRBJ1-5, with 7 bases aligning to TRBD1. The CDR3 is 16 amino acids. The trim removed 3 bases at V and 0 bases at J, leaving 5 bases unmatched. The germline V gene has CDR1 MNHNS and CDR2 SASEGT. Written as DNA, the CDR3 is TGTGCCAGCAGTGAGACAGGGTTCTATAGCAATCAGCCCCAGCATTTT. This translates into CASSETGFYSNQPQHF.

The chain joins TRBV10-2 to TRBJ1-4; D is possibly TRBD1 (5 bases). The germline CDR1 and CDR2 sequences are WSHSY and SAAADI. With 2 bases removed from V and 4 bases from J, the gap between germline ends came to 14 bases. The CDR3 totals 16 residues. DNA for the CDR3: TGCGCCAGCAGTGAGCGGGGGTCCAGCCTTAATGAAAAACTGTTTTTT. Encoded protein: CASSERGSSLNEKLFF.

This clonotype appeared many times. The chain couples TRBV7-2 to TRBJ2-6, with D perhaps TRBD2 (5 bases). This CDR3 is built from 15 residues. The germline CDR1 and CDR2 sequences are SGHTA and FQGNSA. V was pared by 3 bases and J by 0 bases, with 6 bases between. CDR3 DNA: TGTGCCAGCAGCTTCGGGAACTCTGGGGCCAACGTCCTGACTTTC. Amino acids: CASSFGNSGANVLTF.

The CDR3 sequence is CAWEPLGTGVDSTTYEQYF. Here the CDR3 DNA reads TGTGCCTGGGAACCCCTAGGGACAGGGGTCGACTCAACCACCTACGAGCAGTACTTC. The chain combines TRBV30 with TRBJ2-7, with TRBD1 identical over 10 bases. V lost 5 bases, J lost 2 bases, and 21 bases stayed unmatched. The CDR3 is 19 amino acids. Germline lookup yields CDR1 GTSNPN and CDR2 SVGIG (reference sequence). Using reference TRBV30 and TRBJ2-7 for the parts outside the CDR3, the full variable domain is SQTIHQWPATLVQPVGSPLSLECTVEGTSNPNLYWYRQAAGRGLQLLFYSVGIGQISSEVPQNLSASRPQDRQFILSSKKLLLSDSGFYLCAWEPLGTGVDSTTYEQYFGPGTRLTVT.

The chain carries TRBV14 and TRBJ1-2; 9 nucleotides match TRBD1. This CDR3 contains 15 residues. Germline lookup yields CDR1 SGHDN and CDR2 FVKESK. After removal of 4 bases from V and 4 bases from J, the junction contained 7 bases not matched to a gene. Written as DNA, the CDR3 is TGTGCCAGCAGCCCCTTGACAGGGGGAGTCTATGGCTACACCTTC. Residues: CASSPLTGGVYGYTF.

This clonotype showed up many times. This chain links TRBV3-1 with TRBJ2-5; 7 positions match TRBD2. Looked up from germline, CDR1 is LGHDT and CDR2 is YNNKEL (reference sequence). This CDR3 is 15 amino acids long. The trim removed 3 bases at V and 3 bases at J, leaving 7 bases unmatched. The CDR3 is CASSQKKAGEETQYF. For the CDR3, the DNA is TGTGCCAGCAGCCAGAAAAAGGCGGGGGAAGAGACCCAGTACTTC.

On this clonotype itself: A much larger clone sits a single nucleotide away, making a read error possible. The V gene is TRBV9, the J gene TRBJ2-5; D ambiguous. The germline V gene has CDR1 SGDLS and CDR2 YYNGEE. Between the trimmed V and J ends, which lost 4 bases and 3 bases, there was a span of 13 bases. The CDR3 consists of 14 residues. The CDR3 sequence: CASSPETLEETQYF. CDR3 DNA: TGTGCCAGCAGCCCAGAGACTCTCGAAGAGACCCAGTACTTC.

In its sample, this clonotype was seen a few times. The chain couples TRBV28 to TRBJ1-5; D gene ambiguous. Trimming removed 5 bases at V and 0 bases at J, with 8 bases between. CDR1 is MDHEN, CDR2 SYDVKM, per germline. The CDR3 covers 14 residues. The CDR3 is CASSIGLSNQPQHF. The CDR3 DNA is TGTGCCAGCAGTATAGGGCTTAGCAATCAGCCCCAGCATTTT.

This clonotype was counted only a few times. Since a much larger clone is just one base distant, this may be a read error. The chain combines TRBV3-1 with TRBJ2-3, with D uncertain. Germline V gene lookup returns CDR1 LGHDT and CDR2 YNNKEL (reference sequence). Trimming cost V 0 bases and J 2 bases, with 9 bases left between them. This CDR3 region has 15 residues. In nucleotides, the CDR3 is TGTGCCAGCAGCCAAGACAGGAGAGTCACAGATACGCAGTATTTT. Translation: CASSQDRRVTDTQYF.

The table lists this clonotype with a few counts. V usage is TRBV6-2 or TRBV6-3 and J usage is TRBJ2-1, with unresolved D. Near its end, the DNA agrees better with TRBJ2-7, so the J call may be wrong. The CDR3 has 14 amino acids. Germline V gene lookup returns CDR1 MNHEY and CDR2 SVGEGT. The CDR3: CASSYGVRYNEQYF. In DNA form, the CDR3 reads TGTGCCAGCAGTTACGGGGTGCGCTACAATGAGCAGTACTTC.